The T cell receptor (beta chain) described here comes from a study of Ad26.COV2.S vaccination and SARS-CoV-2 variants. V was cut by 0 bases and J by 0 bases, with 8 bases left in between. There are 15 residues in the CDR3. In germline, CDR1 is SGHAT, CDR2 FQNNGV. Treatment described: about 20 received Ad26.COV2.S at low or high dose, single or two shots; roughly five received placebo; per-sample allocation not given. Sample collection was performed on day 63 after the first vaccine or placebo injection. Assay: immunoSEQ multiplex PCR; the TCRdb copy retains only in-frame clones and omits some. The repertoire has about 330,000 clones, roughly 90% of them found once; the top ten carry 5.5%.

This chain uses TRBV11-2 with TRBJ1-1; D ambiguous. This sequence was found in a person aged 18-60 years who received the Ad26.COV2.S COVID-19 vaccine or a placebo. The sample in question was peripheral blood, obtained in a trial of Ad26.COV2.S vaccine versus placebo. CDR3 DNA sequence: TGTGCCAGCAGCTTAGAAAGGACCCTGAACACTGAAGCTTTCTTT. The encoded protein is CASSLERTLNTEAFF.